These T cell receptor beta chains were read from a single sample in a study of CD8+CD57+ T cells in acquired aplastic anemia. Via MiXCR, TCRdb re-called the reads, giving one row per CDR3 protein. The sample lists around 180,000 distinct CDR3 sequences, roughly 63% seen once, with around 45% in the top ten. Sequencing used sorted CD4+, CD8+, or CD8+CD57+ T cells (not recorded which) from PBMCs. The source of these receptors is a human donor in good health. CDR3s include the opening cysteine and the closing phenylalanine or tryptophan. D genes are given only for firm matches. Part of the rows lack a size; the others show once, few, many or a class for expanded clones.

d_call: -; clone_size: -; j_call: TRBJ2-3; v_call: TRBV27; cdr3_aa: CASSLTRVDTDTQYF; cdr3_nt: TGTGCCAGCAGTCTTACTCGGGTCGACACAGATACGCAGTATTTT
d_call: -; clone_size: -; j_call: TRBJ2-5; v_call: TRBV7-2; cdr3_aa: CASSLVPESLETQYF; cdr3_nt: TGTGCCAGCAGCTTAGTCCCCGAGAGCCTAGAGACCCAGTACTTC
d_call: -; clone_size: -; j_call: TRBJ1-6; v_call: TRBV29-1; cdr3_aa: CSVPGRNSPLHF; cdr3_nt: TGCAGCGTCCCGGGACGGAATTCACCCCTCCACTTT
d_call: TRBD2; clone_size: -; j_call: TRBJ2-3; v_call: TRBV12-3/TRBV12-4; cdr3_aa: CASSSPGLAGEQSTDTQYF; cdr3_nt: TGTGCCAGCAGTTCCCCTGGACTAGCGGGAGAACAGAGCACAGATACGCAGTATTTT
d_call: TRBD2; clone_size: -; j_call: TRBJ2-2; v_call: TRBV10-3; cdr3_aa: CAISDRLAGANTGELFF; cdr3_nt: TGTGCCATCAGTGATAGACTAGCGGGGGCGAACACCGGGGAGCTGTTTTTT
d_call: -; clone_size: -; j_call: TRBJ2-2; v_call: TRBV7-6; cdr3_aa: CASSLAVWGTGELFF; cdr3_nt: TGTGCCAGCAGCTTAGCTGTGTGGGGAACCGGGGAGCTGTTTTTT
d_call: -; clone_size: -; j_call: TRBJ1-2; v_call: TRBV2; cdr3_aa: CARKTGNYGYTF; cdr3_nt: TGTGCCAGAAAAACAGGAAACTATGGCTACACCTTC
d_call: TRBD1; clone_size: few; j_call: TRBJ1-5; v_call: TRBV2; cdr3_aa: CASSDWGQSNQPQHF; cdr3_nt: TGTGCCAGCAGTGATTGGGGACAGAGCAATCAGCCCCAGCATTTT
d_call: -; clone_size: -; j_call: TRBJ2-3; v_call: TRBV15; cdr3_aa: CATSREAGSTDTQYF; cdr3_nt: TGTGCCACCAGCAGAGAGGCAGGCAGCACAGATACGCAGTATTTT
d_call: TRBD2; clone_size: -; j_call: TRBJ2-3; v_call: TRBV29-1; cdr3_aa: CSVRRASGDTDTQYF; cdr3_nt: TGCAGCGTCAGACGGGCTAGCGGGGATACAGATACGCAGTATTTT
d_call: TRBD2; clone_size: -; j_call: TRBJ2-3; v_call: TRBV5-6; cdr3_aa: CASSYDIAGSTDTQYF; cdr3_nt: TGTGCCAGCAGCTATGACATAGCGGGAAGCACAGATACGCAGTATTTT
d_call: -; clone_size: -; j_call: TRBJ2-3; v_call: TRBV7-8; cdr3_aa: CASSLVGRADTQYF; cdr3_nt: TGTGCCAGCAGCTTAGTTGGCAGGGCAGATACGCAGTATTTT
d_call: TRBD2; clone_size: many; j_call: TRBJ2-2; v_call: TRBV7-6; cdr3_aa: CASSKLAGDGELFF; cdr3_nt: TGTGCCAGCAGCAAACTAGCGGGAGACGGGGAGCTGTTTTTT
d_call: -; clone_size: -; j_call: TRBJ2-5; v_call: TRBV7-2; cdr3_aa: CASSSRAEETQYF; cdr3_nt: TGTGCCAGCAGCTCAAGGGCCGAAGAGACCCAGTACTTC
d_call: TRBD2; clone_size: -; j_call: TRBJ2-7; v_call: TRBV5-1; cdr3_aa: CASSLGLARHDYEQYF; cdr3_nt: TGCGCCAGCAGCCTTGGACTAGCGCGGCATGACTACGAGCAGTACTTC
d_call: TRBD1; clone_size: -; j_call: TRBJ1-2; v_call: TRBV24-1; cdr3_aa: CATSEQGGENYGYTF; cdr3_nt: TGTGCCACCAGTGAGCAAGGGGGCGAGAACTATGGCTACACCTTC
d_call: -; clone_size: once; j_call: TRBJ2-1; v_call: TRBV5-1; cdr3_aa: CASSLIWGASEQFF; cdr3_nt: TGCGCCAGCAGCTTGATTTGGGGGGCGAGTGAGCAGTTCTTC
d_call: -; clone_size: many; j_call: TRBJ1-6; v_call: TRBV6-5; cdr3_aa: CASSYSYSGSPLHF; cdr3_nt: TGTGCCAGCAGTTACTCCTATAGCGGCTCACCCCTCCACTTT
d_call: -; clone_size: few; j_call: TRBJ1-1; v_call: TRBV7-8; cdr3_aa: CASSPWTVGTEAFF; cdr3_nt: TGTGCCAGCAGCCCGTGGACAGTCGGCACTGAAGCTTTCTTT
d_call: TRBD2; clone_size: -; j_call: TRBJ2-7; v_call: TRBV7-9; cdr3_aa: CASSLGAAGPYEQYF; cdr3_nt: TGTGCCAGCAGCTTAGGTGCAGCGGGACCATACGAGCAGTACTTC
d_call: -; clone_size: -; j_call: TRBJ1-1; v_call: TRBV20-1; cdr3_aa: CSGRQGYTEAFF; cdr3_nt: TGCAGTGGGAGGCAGGGGTACACTGAAGCTTTCTTT
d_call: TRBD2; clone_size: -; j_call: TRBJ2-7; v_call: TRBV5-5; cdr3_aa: CASSRWEGYEQYF; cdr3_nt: TGTGCCAGCAGCCGGTGGGAGGGCTACGAGCAGTACTTC
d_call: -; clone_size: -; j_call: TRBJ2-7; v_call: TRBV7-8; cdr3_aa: CASSLGTTSYEQYF; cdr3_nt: TGTGCCAGCAGCTTGGGGACGACTTCCTACGAGCAGTACTTC
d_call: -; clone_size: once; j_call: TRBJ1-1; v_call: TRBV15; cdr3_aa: CATSRDLDSGAFF; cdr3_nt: TGTGCCACCAGCAGAGATCTGGACAGTGGGGCTTTCTTT
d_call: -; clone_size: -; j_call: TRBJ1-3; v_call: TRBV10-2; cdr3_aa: CASSEFPYAIYF; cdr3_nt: TGCGCCAGCAGTGAGTTTCCATACGCCATATATTTT
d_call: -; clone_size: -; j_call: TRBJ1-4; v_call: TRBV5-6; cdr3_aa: CASSPPGEGKLFF; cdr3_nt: TGTGCCAGCAGTCCGCCCGGGGAAGGAAAACTGTTTTTT
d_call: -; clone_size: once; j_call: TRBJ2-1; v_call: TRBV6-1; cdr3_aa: CASRRNVENNEQFF; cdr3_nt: TGTGCCAGCAGACGAAACGTGGAGAACAATGAGCAGTTCTTC
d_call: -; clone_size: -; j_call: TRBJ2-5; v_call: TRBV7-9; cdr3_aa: CASSRAVRVAEETQYF; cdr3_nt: TGTGCCAGCAGCCGGGCGGTCAGGGTGGCAGAAGAGACCCAGTACTTC
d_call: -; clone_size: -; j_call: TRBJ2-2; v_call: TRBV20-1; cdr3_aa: CSARDEAHGDTGELFF; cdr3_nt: TGCAGTGCTAGAGATGAGGCCCACGGGGACACCGGGGAGCTGTTTTTT
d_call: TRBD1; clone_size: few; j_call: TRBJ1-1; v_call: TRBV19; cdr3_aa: CASMTGALNTEAFF; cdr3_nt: TGTGCCAGCATGACAGGGGCCTTGAACACTGAAGCTTTCTTT
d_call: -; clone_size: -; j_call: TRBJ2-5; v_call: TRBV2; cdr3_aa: CASQWASGETQYF; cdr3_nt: TGTGCCAGCCAATGGGCGTCGGGGGAGACCCAGTACTTC
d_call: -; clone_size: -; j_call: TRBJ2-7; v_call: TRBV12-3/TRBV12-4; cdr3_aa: CASTDGTSRRYEQYF; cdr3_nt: TGTGCCAGCACCGACGGGACTTCCAGGCGCTACGAGCAGTACTTC
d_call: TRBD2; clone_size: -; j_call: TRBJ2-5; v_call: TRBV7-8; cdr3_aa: CASHPGGGETQYF; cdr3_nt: TGTGCCAGTCACCCGGGGGGTGGAGAGACCCAGTACTTC
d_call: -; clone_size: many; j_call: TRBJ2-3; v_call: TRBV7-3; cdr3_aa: CASSPDGGSPEQYF; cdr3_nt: TGTGCCAGCAGCCCGGACGGGGGTAGCCCTGAGCAGTATTTT
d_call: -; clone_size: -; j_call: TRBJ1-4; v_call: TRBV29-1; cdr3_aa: CSVATGVNEKLFF; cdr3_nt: TGCAGCGTCGCGACGGGGGTTAATGAAAAACTGTTTTTT
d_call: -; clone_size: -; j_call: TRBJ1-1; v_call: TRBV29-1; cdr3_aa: CSVEGGKRTEAFF; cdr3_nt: TGCAGCGTTGAAGGTGGGAAACGGACTGAAGCTTTCTTT
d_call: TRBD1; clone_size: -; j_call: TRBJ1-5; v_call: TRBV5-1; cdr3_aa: CASSLGQGEKPQHF; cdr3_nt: TGCGCCAGCAGCCTGGGACAGGGTGAGAAGCCCCAGCATTTT
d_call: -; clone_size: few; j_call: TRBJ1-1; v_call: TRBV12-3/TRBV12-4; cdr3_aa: CASSDGGDTEAFF; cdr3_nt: TGTGCCAGCAGTGATGGCGGGGACACTGAAGCTTTCTTT
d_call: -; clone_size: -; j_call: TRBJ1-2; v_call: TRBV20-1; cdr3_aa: CSASQGIGYGYTF; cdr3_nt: TGCAGTGCTAGTCAGGGGATTGGGTACGGCTACACCTTC
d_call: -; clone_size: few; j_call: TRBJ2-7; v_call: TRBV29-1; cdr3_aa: CSVELGDMGYEQYF; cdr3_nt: TGCAGCGTTGAACTGGGGGATATGGGCTACGAGCAGTACTTC
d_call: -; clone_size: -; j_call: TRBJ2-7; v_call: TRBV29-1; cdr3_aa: CSARSTRNRDYPYEQYF; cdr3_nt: TGCAGTGCTAGATCAACTCGTAACAGGGACTACCCCTACGAGCAGTACTTC
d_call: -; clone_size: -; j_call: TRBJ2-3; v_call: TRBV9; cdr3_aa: CASSHEGGRVDTQCF; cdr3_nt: TGTGCCAGCAGCCATGAGGGGGGGCGCGTAGATACGCAGTGTTTT
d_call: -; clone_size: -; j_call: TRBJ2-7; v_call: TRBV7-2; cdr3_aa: CASSDRRSSYEQYF; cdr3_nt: TGTGCCAGCAGCGACAGGAGGAGCTCCTACGAGCAGTACTTC
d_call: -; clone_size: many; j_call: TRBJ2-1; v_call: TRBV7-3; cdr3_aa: CASSLNPLEQEEQFF; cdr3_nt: TGTGCCAGCAGCTTAAACCCACTTGAACAAGAGGAGCAGTTCTTC
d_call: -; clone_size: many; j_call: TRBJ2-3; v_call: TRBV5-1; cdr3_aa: CASSLEGEWTDTQYF; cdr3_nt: TGCGCCAGCAGCTTGGAAGGGGAATGGACAGATACGCAGTATTTT
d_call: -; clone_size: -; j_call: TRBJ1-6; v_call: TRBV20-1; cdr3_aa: CSARGEAGPSPLHF; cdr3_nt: TGCAGTGCTAGAGGGGAAGCAGGGCCTTCACCCCTCCACTTT
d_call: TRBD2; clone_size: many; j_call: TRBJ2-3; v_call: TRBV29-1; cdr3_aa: CSVWLAGFTDTQYF; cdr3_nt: TGCAGCGTTTGGCTAGCGGGCTTCACAGATACGCAGTATTTT
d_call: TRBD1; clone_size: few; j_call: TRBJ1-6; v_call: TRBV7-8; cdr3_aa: CASSWDRDHNSPLHF; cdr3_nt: TGTGCCAGCAGCTGGGACAGGGACCATAATTCACCCCTCCACTTT
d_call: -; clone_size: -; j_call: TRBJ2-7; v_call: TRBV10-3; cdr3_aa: CAISEGRGQAYEQYF; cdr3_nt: TGTGCCATCAGTGAGGGGCGGGGGCAAGCCTACGAGCAGTACTTC
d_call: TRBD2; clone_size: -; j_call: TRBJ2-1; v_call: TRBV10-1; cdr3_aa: CASHERLAGGPRNEQFF; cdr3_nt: TGCGCCAGCCACGAGAGACTAGCGGGGGGGCCGCGCAATGAGCAGTTCTTC
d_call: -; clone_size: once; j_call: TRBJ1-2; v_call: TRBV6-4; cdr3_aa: CASSYSDSDYGYTF; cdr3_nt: TGTGCCAGCAGTTACTCGGACAGCGACTATGGCTACACCTTC
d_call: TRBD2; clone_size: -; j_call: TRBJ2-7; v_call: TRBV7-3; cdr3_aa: CASSAEMGTSGLYEQYF; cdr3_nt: TGTGCCAGCAGCGCTGAGATGGGGACTAGCGGGTTATACGAGCAGTACTTC
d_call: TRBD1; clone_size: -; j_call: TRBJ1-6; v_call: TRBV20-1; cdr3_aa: CSARAPDRAGNSPLHF; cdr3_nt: TGCAGTGCTAGAGCTCCCGACAGGGCGGGGAATTCACCCCTCCACTTT
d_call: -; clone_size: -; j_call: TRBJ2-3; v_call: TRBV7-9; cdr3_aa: CASSIKVVTNEQYF; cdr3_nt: TGTGCCAGCAGCATAAAGGTAGTGACGAATGAGCAGTATTTT
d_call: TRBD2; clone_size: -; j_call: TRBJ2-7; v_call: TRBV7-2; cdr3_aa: CASSPQGLAVYEQYF; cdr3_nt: TGTGCCAGCAGCCCTCAGGGACTAGCGGTGTACGAGCAGTACTTC
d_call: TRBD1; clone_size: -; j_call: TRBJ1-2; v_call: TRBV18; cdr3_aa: CASSRDRVSYGYTF; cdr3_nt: TGTGCCAGCTCACGCGACAGGGTGAGCTATGGCTACACCTTC
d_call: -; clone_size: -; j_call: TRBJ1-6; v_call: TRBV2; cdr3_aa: CASSEFPYNSPLHF; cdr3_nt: TGTGCCAGCAGTGAGTTTCCCTATAATTCACCCCTCCACTTT
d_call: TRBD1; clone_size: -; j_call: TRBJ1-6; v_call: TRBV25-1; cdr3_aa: CASSGQGVGSPLHF; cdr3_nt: TGTGCCAGCAGTGGACAGGGGGTAGGTTCGCCCCTCCACTTT
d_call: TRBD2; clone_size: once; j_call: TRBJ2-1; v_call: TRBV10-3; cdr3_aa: CAIKEAGGLNEQFF; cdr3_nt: TGTGCCATCAAGGAAGCGGGGGGCCTCAATGAGCAGTTCTTC
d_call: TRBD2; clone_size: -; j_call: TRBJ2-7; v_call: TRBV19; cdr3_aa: CASSVGGSVYEQYF; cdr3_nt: TGTGCCAGTAGTGTTGGCGGGAGTGTCTACGAGCAGTACTTC